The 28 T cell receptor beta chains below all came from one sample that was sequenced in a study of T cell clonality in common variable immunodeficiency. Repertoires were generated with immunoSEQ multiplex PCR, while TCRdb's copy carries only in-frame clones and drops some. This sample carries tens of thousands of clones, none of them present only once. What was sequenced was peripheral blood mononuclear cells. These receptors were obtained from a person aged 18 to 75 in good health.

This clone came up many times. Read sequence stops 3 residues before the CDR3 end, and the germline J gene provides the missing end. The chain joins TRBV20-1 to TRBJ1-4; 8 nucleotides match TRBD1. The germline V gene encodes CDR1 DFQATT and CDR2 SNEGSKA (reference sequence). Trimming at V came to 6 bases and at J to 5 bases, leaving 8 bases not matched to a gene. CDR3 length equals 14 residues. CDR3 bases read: TGCAGTGCGGCCCACGCAGGGGGCAATGAAAAA. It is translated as CSAAHAGGNEK. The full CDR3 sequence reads CSAAHAGGNEKLFF.

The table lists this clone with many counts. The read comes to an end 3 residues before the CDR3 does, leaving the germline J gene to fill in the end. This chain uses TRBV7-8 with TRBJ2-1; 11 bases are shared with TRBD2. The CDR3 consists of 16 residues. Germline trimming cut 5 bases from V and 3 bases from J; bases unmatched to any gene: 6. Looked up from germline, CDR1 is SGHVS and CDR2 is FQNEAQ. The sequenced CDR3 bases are TGTGCCAGCAGCCTCCAAACTAGCGGGAGCTACAATGAG. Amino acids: CASSLQTSGSYNE. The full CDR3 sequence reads CASSLQTSGSYNEQFF.

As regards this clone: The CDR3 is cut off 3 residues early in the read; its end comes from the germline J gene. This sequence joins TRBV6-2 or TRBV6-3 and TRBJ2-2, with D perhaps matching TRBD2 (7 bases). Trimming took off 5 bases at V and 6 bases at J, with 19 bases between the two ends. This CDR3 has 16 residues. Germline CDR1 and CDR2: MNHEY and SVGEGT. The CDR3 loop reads CASSNLRRGGAGELFF. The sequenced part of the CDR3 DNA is TGTGCCAGCAGTAACCTCAGGAGGGGGGGGGCCGGGGAG.

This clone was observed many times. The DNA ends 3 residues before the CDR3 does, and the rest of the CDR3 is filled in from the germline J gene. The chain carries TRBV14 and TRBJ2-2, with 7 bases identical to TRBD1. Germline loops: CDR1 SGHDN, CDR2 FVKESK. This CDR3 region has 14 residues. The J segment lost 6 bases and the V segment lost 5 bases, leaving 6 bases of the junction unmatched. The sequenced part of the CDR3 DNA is TGTGCCAGCAGCAGACAGGGTCTTCCCGGGGAG. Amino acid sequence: CASSRQGLPGE. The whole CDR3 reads CASSRQGLPGELFF.

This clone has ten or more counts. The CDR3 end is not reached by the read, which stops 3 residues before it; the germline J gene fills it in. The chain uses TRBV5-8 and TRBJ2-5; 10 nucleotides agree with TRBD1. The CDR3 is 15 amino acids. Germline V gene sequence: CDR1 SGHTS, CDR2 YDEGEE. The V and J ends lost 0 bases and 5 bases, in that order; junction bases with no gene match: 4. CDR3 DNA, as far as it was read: TGTGCCAGCAGCTTGGTGACAGGGGGCTTGGAGACC. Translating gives CASSLVTGGLET. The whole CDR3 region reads CASSLVTGGLETQYF.

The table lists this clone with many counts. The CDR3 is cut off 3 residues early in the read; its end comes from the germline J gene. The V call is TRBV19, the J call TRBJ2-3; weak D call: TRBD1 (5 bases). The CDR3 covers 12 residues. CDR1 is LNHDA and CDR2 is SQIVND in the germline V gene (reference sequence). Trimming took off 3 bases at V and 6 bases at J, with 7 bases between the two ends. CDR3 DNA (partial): TGTGCCAGTAGTATGGACACGGATACG. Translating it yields CASSMDTDT. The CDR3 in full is CASSMDTDTQYF.

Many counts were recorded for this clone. CDR3 sequence reads: CASSFGTEGDTQYF. CDR3 DNA, as far as it was read: TGTGCCAGCAGCTTTGGGACAGAGGGCGATACG. The genes are TRBV7-3 and TRBJ2-3; TRBD1 aligns across 7 bases. The observed sequence ends 3 residues before the CDR3 terminus, with the missing tail filled in from the germline J gene. V shed 3 bases, J shed 6 bases, and the junction held 6 bases outside the gene matches. CDR1 and CDR2 from the germline V gene are SGHTA and FQGTGA. The CDR3 runs 14 residues.

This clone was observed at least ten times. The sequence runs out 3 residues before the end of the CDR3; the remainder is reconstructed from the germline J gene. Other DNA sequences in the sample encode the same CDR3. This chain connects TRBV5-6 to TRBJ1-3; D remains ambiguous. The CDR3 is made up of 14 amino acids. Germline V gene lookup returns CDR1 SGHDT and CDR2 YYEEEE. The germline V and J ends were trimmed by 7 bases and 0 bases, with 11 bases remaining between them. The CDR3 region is CASQSGHSGNTIYF. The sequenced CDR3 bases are TGTGCCAGCCAGAGCGGTCACTCTGGAAACACC.

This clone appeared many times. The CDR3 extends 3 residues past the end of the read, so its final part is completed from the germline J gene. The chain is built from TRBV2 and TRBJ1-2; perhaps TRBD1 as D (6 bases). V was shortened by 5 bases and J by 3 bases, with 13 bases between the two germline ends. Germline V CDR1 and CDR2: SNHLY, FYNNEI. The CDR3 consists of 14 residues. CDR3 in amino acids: CASSTGQPYYGYTF. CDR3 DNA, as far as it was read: TGTGCCAGCAGTACCGGACAGCCTTACTATGGC. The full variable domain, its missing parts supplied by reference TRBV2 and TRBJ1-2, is EPEVTQTPSHQVTQMGQEVILRCVPISNHLYFYWYRQILGQKVEFLVSFYNNEISEKSEIFDDQFSVERPDGSNFTLKIRSTKLEDSAMYFCASSTGQPYYGYTFGSGTRLTVV.

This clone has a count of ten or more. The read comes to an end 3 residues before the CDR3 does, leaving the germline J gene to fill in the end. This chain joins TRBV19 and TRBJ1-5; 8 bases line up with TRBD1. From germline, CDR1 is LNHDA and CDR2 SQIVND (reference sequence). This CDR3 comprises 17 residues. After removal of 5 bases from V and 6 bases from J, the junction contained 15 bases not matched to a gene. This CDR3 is CASSPVRARGQGQPQHF. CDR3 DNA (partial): TGTGCCAGTAGTCCAGTAAGAGCCAGGGGGCAGGGTCAGCCC.

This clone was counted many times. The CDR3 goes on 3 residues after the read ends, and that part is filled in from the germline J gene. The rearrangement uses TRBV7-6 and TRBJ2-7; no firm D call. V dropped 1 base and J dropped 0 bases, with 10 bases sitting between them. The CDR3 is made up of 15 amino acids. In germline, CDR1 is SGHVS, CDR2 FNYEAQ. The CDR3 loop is CASSLDSTSSYEQYF. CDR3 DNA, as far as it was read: TGTGCCAGCAGCTTAGACAGCACGAGCTCCTACGAG.

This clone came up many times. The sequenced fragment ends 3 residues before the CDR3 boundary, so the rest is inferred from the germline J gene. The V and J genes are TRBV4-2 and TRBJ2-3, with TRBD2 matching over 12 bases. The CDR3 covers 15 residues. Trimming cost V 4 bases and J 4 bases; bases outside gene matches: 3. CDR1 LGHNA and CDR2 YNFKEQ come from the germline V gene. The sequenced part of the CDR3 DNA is TGTGCCAGCAGCCCGACTAGCGGGAGCCCAGATACG. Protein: CASSPTSGSPDT. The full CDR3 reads CASSPTSGSPDTQYF.

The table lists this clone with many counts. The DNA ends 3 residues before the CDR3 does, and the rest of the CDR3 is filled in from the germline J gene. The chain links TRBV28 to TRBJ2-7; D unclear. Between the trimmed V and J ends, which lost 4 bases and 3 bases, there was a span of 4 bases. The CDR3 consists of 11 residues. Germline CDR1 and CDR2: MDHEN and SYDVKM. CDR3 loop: CASSSYYEQYF. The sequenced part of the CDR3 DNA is TGTGCCAGCAGTTCTTACTACGAG.

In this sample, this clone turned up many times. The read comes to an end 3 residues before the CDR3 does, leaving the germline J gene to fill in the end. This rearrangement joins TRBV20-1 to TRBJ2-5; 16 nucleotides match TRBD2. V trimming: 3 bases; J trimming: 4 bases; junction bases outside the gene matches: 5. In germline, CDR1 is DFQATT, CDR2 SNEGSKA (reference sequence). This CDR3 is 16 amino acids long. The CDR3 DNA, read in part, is TGCAGTGCTAGTGGGACTAGCGGGAGGGCCTCAGAGACC. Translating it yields CSASGTSGRASET. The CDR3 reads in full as CSASGTSGRASETQYF.

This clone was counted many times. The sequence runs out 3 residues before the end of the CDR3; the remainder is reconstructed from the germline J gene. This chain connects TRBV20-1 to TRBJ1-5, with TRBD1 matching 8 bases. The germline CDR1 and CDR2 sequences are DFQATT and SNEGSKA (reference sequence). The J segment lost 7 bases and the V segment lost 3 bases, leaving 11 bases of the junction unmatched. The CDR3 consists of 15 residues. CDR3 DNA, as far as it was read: TGCAGTGCTAGCTCAGGGGGCCAGGGAGGGCAGCCC. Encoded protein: CSASSGGQGGQP. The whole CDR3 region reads CSASSGGQGGQPQHF.

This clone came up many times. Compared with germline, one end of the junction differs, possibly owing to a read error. The CDR3 protein is CAWSEDRANGKLFF. The sequenced CDR3 bases are TGTGCCTGGAGTGAGGACAGGGCTAATGGAAAA. This chain links TRBV30 with TRBJ1-4, with 8 positions matching TRBD1. The read finishes 3 residues shy of the CDR3 end, and the germline J gene is used to complete it. This CDR3 region has 14 residues. Germline values: CDR1 GTSNPN, CDR2 SVGIG (reference sequence).

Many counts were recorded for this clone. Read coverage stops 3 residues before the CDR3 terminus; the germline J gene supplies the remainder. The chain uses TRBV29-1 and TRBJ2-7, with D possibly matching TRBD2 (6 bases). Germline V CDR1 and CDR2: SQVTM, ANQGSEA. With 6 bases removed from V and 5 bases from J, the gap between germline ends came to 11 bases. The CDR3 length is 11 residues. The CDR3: CSVATSHEQYF. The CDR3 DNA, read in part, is TGCAGCGTCGCCACTAGCCACGAG.

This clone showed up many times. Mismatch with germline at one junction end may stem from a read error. The CDR3 sequence: CASSDGTGPHPSTDTQYF. The covered CDR3 bases are TGTGCTAGCAGCGACGGGACAGGGCCCCACCCAAGCACAGATACG. The chain is built from TRBV7-7 and TRBJ2-3, with 9 bases identical to TRBD1. The CDR3 end falls 3 residues outside the read, so it is completed with the germline J gene. From germline, CDR1 is SSHAT and CDR2 FNYEAQ (reference sequence). This CDR3 has 18 amino acids.

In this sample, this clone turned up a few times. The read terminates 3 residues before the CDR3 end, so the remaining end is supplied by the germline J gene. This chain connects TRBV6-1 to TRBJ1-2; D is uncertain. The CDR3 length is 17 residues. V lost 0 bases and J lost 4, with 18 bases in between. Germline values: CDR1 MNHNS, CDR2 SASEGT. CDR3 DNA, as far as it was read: TGTGCCAGCAGTGAAGCGTACGGAGCGGAAGGGTTCTATGGC. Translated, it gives CASSEAYGAEGFYG. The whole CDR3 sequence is CASSEAYGAEGFYGYTF.

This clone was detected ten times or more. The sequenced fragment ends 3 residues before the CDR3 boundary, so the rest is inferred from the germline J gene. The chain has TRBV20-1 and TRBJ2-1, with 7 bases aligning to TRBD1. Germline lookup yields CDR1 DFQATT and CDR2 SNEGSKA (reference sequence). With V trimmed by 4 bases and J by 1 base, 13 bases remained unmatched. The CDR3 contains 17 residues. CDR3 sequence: CSATRQGWGPSYNEQFF. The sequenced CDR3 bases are TGCAGTGCTACCCGACAGGGTTGGGGCCCTTCCTACAATGAG.

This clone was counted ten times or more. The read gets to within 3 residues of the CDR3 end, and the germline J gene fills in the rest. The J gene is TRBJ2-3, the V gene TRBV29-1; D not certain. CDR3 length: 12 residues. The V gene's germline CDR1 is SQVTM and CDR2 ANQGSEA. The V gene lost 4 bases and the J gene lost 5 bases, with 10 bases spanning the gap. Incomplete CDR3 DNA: TGCAGCGTTGCTCTAGTCGGAGATACG. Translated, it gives CSVALVGDT. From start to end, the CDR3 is CSVALVGDTQYF.

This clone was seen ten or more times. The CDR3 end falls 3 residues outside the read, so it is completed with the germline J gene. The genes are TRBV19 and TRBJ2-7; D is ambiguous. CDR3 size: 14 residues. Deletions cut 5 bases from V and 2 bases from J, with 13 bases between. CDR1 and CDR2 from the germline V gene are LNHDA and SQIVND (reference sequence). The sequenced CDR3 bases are TGTGCCAGTAGTCCGGTGGCGGTAACCTACGAG. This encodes CASSPVAVTYE. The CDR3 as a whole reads CASSPVAVTYEQYF. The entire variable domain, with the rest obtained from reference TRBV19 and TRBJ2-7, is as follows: DGGITQSPKYLFRKEGQNVTLSCEQNLNHDAMYWYRQDPGQGLRLIYYSQIVNDFQKGDIAEGYSVSREKKESFPLTVTSAQKNPTAFYLCASSPVAVTYEQYFGPGTRLTVT.

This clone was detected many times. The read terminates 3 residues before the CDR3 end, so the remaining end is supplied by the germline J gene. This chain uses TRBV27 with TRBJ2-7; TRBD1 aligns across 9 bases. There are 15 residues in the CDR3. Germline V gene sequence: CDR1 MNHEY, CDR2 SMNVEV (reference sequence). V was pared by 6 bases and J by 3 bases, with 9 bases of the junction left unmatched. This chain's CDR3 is CASRAAGQGNYEQYF. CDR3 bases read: TGTGCCAGCAGGGCAGCGGGACAGGGCAACTACGAG.

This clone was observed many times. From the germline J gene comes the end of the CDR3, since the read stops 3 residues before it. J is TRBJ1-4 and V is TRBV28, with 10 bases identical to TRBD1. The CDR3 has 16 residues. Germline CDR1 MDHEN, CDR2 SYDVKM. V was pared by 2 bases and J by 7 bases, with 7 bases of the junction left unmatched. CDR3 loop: CASSLRGQGIFEKLFF. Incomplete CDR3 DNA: TGTGCCAGCAGTTTACGGGGACAGGGGATTTTTGAAAAA.

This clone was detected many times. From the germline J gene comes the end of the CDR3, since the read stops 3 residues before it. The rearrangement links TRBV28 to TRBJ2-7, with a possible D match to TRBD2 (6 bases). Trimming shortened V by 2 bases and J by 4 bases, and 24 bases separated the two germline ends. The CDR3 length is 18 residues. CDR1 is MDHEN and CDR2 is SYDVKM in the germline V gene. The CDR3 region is CASSLESGRLLGTYEQYF. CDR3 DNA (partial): TGTGCCAGCAGTTTAGAATCGGGACGGTTATTGGGGACTTACGAG.

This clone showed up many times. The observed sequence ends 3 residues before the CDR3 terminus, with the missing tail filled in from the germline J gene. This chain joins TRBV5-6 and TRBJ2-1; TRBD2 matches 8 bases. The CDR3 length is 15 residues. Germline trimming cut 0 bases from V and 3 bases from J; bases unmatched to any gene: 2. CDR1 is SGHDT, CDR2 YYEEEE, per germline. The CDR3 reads CASSLVGLVYNEQFF. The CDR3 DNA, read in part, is TGTGCCAGCAGCTTGGTGGGACTAGTCTACAATGAG.

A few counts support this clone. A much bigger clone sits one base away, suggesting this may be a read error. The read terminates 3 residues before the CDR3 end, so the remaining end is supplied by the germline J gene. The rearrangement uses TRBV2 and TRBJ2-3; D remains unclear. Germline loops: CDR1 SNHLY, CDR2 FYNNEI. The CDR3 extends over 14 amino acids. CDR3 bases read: TGTGCCAGCAGTGAAGTTCGGGTTGCGCAGCCG. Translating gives CASSEVRVAQP. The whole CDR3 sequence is CASSEVRVAQPQYF.

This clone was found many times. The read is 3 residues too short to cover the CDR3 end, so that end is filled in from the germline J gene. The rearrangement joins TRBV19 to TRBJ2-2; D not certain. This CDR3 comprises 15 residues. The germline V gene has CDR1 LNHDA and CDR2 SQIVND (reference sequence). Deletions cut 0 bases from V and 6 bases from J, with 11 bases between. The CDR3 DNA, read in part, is TGTGCCAGTAGTATAGACGATACACATTCCGGGGAG. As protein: CASSIDDTHSGE. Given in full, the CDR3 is CASSIDDTHSGELFF.